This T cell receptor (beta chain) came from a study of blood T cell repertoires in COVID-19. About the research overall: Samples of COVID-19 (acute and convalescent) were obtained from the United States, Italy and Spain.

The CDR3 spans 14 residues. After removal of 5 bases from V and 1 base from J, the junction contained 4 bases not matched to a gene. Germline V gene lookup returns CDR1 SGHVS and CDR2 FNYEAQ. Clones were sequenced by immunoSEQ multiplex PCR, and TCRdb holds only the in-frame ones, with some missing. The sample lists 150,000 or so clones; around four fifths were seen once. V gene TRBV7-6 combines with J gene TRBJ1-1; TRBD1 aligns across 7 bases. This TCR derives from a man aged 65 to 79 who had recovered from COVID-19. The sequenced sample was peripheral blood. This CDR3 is CASSLRQGNTEAFF. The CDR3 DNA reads TGTGCCAGCAGCCTCCGACAGGGGAACACTGAAGCTTTCTTT.